This T cell receptor (beta chain) derives from a study of blood T cell repertoires in COVID-19. CDR1 is MNHEY, CDR2 SVGAGI, per germline. V lost 6 bases and J lost 1, with 16 bases in between. The CDR3 consists of 15 residues. Measured with immunoSEQ multiplex PCR; TCRdb has only the in-frame clones, and not every one. The table has around 42,000 clones, around 85% seen once. The chain employs TRBV6-5 and TRBJ2-7, with D perhaps TRBD2 (6 bases). The receptor comes from a human donor in a cohort sampled during active COVID-19. Sequencing was carried out using peripheral blood. The CDR3 DNA follows: TGTGCCAGCAGATCCTTAGGCGGGGCTTCCTACGAGCAGTACTTC. Translation: CASRSLGGASYEQYF.